Shown below are 8 T cell receptor beta chains from a single sample sequenced in a study of blood T cell repertoires in COVID-19. Sequencing used immunoSEQ multiplex PCR; TCRdb keeps in-frame clones, though not all of them. The sample yields hundreds of thousands of clones, 80% to 90% seen once. Sequencing was carried out using PBMCs or T cells enriched from blood (not recorded which). These receptors all come from a man younger than 35 who had recovered from COVID-19.

The genes are TRBV19 and TRBJ2-7, with a weak D call TRBD2 (7 bases). The V gene's germline CDR1 is LNHDA and CDR2 SQIVND (reference sequence). The V gene lost 7 bases and the J gene lost 4 bases, with 17 bases spanning the gap. The CDR3 sequence is 14 residues long. The CDR3 is CASKPEQGGYEQYF. DNA for the CDR3: TGTGCCAGTAAACCCGAACAGGGAGGGTACGAGCAGTACTTC.

In its sample, this clone was seen a few times. The J gene is TRBJ2-2, the V gene TRBV7-2; TRBD2 matches 13 bases. V gave up 5 bases and J gave up 6 bases; unmatched junction bases: 9. Germline values: CDR1 SGHTA, CDR2 FQGNSA. The CDR3 totals 17 residues. The CDR3 nucleotides read TGTGCCAGCAGCATCCCCGGACTAGCGGGAGTACCCGGGGAGCTGTTTTTT. This sequence encodes CASSIPGLAGVPGELFF.

The CDR3 loop reads CASSQDIPEAEYQPQHF. The CDR3 region has the DNA TGCGCCAGCAGCCAAGATATTCCCGAGGCAGAGTATCAGCCCCAGCATTTT. This chain links TRBV4-1 with TRBJ1-5, with D hard to call. The V gene lost 0 bases and the J gene lost 5 bases, with 17 bases spanning the gap. The CDR3 sequence is 17 residues long. The germline V gene encodes CDR1 MGHRA and CDR2 YSYEKL.

This rearrangement joins TRBV7-8 to TRBJ1-5; 7 bases are shared with TRBD1. Germline loops: CDR1 SGHVS, CDR2 FQNEAQ. The CDR3 extends over 16 amino acids. The V and J ends lost 2 bases and 4 bases, in that order; junction bases with no gene match: 8. The CDR3 DNA reads TGTGCCAGCAGCTTACACCGGGACAGCCCGAATCAGCCCCAGCATTTT. This gives the protein CASSLHRDSPNQPQHF.

This clone occurred once. V usage is TRBV3-1 (or the pseudogene TRBV3-2) and J usage is TRBJ1-6; D gene ambiguous. CDR3 length equals 16 residues. Germline CDR1 reads LGHDT; CDR2 reads YNNKEL (reference sequence). V shed 0 bases and J shed 2 bases, with 8 bases lying between them. CDR3 nucleotide sequence: TGTGCCAGCAGCCAAGAAAGCCAGGCCTATAATTCACCCCTCCACTTT. Its translation: CASSQESQAYNSPLHF.

The V call is TRBV18, the J call TRBJ1-5; D possibly corresponds to TRBD1 (5 bases). In germline, CDR1 is KGHSH, CDR2 LQKENI. Trimming took off 0 bases at V and 4 bases at J, with 10 bases between the two ends. The CDR3 loop spans 15 amino acids. The CDR3 here is CASSPPGGGNQPQHF. CDR3 bases: TGTGCCAGCTCACCACCGGGCGGGGGAAATCAGCCCCAGCATTTT.

V and J are TRBV5-1 and TRBJ1-2; D not resolved. Trimming shortened V by 4 bases and J by 5 bases, and 12 bases separated the two germline ends. The germline V gene encodes CDR1 SGHRS and CDR2 YFSETQ. This CDR3 spans 13 amino acids. DNA for the CDR3: TGCGCCAGCAGCGGGAGTGGGCAATATGGCTACACCTTC. It specifies CASSGSGQYGYTF.

V usage is TRBV18 and J usage is TRBJ1-3; the D is unclear. Germline V lookup: CDR1 KGHSH, CDR2 LQKENI. The V and J ends lost 3 bases and 5 bases respectively, with 11 bases between them. This CDR3 region has 14 residues. The CDR3 coding sequence is TGTGCCAGCTCACCGAAGGCAGGCCGAAACACCATATATTTT. This gives the protein CASSPKAGRNTIYF.